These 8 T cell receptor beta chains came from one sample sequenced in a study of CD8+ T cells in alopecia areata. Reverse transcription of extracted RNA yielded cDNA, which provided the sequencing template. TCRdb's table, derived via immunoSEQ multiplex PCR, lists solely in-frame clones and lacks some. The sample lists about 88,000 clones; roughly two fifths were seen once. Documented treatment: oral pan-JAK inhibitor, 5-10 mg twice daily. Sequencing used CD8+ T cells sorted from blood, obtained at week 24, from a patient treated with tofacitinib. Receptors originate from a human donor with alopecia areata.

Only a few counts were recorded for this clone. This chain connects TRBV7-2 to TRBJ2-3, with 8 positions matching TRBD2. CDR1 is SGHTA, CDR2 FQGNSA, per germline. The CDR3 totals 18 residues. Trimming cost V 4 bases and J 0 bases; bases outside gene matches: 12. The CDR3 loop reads CASSSSGRGGSSTDTQYF. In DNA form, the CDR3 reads TGTGCCAGCAGCTCCAGCGGGAGAGGAGGATCTAGCACAGATACGCAGTATTTT.

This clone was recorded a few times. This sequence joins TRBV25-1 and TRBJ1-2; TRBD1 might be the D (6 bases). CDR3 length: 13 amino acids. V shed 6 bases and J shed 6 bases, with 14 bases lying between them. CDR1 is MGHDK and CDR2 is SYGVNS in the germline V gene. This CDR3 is CASRVGAGDGYTF. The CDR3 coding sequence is TGTGCCAGCAGGGTTGGGGCAGGGGATGGCTACACCTTC.

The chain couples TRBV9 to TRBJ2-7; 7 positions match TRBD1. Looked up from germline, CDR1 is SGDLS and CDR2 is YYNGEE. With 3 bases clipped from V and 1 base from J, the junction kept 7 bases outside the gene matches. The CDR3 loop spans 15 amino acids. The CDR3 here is CASSGGQASSYEQYF. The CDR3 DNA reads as TGTGCCAGCAGCGGAGGACAGGCCTCGTCCTACGAGCAGTACTTC.

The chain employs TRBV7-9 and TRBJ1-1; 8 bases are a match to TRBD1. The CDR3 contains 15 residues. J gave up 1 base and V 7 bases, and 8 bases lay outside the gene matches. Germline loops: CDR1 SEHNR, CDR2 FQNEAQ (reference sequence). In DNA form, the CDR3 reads TGTGCCAGCAACGAGGCCGGGACAGGGAACACTGAAGCTTTCTTT. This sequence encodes CASNEAGTGNTEAFF. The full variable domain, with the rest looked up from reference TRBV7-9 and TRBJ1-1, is DTGVSQNPRHKITKRGQNVTFRCDPISEHNRLYWYRQTLGQGPEFLTYFQNEAQLEKSRLLSDRFSAERPKGSFSTLEIQRTEQGDSAMYLCASNEAGTGNTEAFFGQGTRLTVV.

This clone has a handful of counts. The CDR3 DNA reads as TGTGCCAGCAGCTTAGCATTTGGCCTATACAATGAGCAGTTCTTC. Translated, it gives CASSLAFGLYNEQFF. The rearrangement uses TRBV7-9 and TRBJ2-1; D unresolved. Germline CDR1 SEHNR, CDR2 FQNEAQ (reference sequence). CDR3 length equals 15 residues. Trimming removed 0 bases from V and 4 bases from J, with 10 bases in between. Supplemented by reference TRBV7-9 and TRBJ2-1, the full variable domain reads DTGVSQNPRHKITKRGQNVTFRCDPISEHNRLYWYRQTLGQGPEFLTYFQNEAQLEKSRLLSDRFSAERPKGSFSTLEIQRTEQGDSAMYLCASSLAFGLYNEQFFGPGTRLTVL.

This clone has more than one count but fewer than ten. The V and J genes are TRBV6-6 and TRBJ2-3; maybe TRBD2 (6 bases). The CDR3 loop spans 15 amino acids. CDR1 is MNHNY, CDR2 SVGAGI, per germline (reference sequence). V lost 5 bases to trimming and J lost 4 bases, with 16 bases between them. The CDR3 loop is CASSVTMGRSDTQYF. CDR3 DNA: TGTGCCAGCAGTGTTACGATGGGGAGGTCAGATACGCAGTATTTT.

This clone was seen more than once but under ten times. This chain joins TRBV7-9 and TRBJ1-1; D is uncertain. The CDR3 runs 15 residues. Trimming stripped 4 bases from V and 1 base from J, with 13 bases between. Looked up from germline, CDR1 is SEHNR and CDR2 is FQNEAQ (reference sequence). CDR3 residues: CASSSTGRGNTEAFF. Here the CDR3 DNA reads TGTGCCAGCAGCTCAACGGGCCGCGGGAACACTGAAGCTTTCTTT.

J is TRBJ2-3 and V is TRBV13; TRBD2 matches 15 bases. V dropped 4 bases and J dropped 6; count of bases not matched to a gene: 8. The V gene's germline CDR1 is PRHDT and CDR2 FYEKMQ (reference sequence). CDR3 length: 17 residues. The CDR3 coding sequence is TGTGCCAGCAGCTCCGGACTAGCGGGAGGGTCCAGGGATACGCAGTATTTT. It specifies CASSSGLAGGSRDTQYF.